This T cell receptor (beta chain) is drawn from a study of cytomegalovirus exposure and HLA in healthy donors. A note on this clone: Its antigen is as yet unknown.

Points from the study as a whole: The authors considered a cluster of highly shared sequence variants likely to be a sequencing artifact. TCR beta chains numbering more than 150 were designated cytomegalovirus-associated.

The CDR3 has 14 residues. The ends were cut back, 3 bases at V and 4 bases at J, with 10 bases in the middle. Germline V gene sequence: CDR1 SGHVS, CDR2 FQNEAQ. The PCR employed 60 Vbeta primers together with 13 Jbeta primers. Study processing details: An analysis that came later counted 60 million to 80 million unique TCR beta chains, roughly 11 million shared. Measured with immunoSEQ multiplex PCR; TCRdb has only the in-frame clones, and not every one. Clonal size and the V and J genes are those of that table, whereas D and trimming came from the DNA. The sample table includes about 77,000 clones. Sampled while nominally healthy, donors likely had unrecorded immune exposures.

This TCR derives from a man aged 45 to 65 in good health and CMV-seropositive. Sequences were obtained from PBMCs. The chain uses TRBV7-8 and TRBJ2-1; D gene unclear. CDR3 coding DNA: TGTGCCAGCAGCTTGGCCAGGATTTACAATGAGCAGTTCTTC. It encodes CASSLARIYNEQFF.